The clone carrying this TCR beta chain was detected a few times. 60 Vbeta and 13 Jbeta primers were used in PCR. The repertoire was sequenced with immunoSEQ multiplex PCR; TCRdb's copy has only in-frame clones and lacks some. The sample includes 150,000 to 200,000 clones, 76% of them seen just once. The CDR3 covers 15 residues. Trimming left V 1 base short and J 4 bases short, with 11 bases between. Germline values: CDR1 SGHTA, CDR2 FQGNSA. This sample is part of a study of cytomegalovirus exposure and HLA in healthy donors. This receptor was taken from a female donor in good health and CMV-seronegative. Sample: PBMCs. V is TRBV7-2 and J is TRBJ1-5; D not resolved. The CDR3 here is CASSLESGFNQPQHF. Here the CDR3 DNA reads TGTGCCAGCAGCTTAGAGTCAGGTTTTAATCAGCCCCAGCATTTT.